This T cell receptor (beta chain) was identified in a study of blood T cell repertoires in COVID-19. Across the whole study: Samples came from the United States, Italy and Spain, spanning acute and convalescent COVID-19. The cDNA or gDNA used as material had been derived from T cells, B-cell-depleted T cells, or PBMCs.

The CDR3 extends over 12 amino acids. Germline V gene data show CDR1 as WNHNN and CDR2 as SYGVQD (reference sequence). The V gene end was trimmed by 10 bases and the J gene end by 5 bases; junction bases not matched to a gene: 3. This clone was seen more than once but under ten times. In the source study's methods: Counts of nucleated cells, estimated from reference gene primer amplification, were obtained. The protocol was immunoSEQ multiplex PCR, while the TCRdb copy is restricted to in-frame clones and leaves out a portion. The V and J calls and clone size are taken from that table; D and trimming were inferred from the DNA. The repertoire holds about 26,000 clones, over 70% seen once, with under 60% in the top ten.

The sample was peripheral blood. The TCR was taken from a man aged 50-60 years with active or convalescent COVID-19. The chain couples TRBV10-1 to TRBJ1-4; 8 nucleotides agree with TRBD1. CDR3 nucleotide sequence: TGCGCCACCAGGACAGGGAATGAAAAACTGTTTTTT. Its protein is CATRTGNEKLFF.